This TCR beta chain was found in a study of CD8 T cells in Susac syndrome. Trimming left V 2 bases short and J 3 bases short, with 11 bases between. The CDR3 is 14 residues long. Per germline, CDR1 SGHRS and CDR2 YFSETQ. With random hexamers, reverse transcription was performed on roughly 0.45 to 1 ug of RNA. Coverage of TCR beta CDR3 amplification by immunoSEQ multiplex PCR extended to 54 Vbeta and 13 Jbeta. From the immunoSEQ multiplex PCR reads, TCRdb called clonotypes with MiXCR, one entry per CDR3 protein. The data hold roughly 67,000 distinct CDR3 sequences, with 85% to 95% observed a single time. Whole-study findings and limits: The authors acknowledged that their TCR sequencing and HLA analysis involved a relatively small number of individuals.

A remark on this clonotype: Its antigen is undetermined.

Both CD4+ and CD8+ T cells were negatively isolated, and TEMRA cells underwent FACS enrichment. The chain combines TRBV5-1 with TRBJ1-2, with D possibly being TRBD1 (5 bases). Source material: CD8+ T cells from PBMCs. This clonotype was obtained from a human donor with multiple sclerosis. The CDR3 DNA reads as TGCGCCAGCAGCTTTACAGGCTCGGACTATGGCTACACCTTC. Encoded protein: CASSFTGSDYGYTF.